This T cell receptor (beta chain) was profiled in a study of shared clonotypes between healthy human individuals. Comments on this clone: The antigen remains undetermined.

Study-wide results and limits: Naive subsets, compared against memory subsets, generally had larger estimated richness values. Expectations were that clonotype sharing among donors would be affected by sequencing depth.

Clones were read by immunoSEQ multiplex PCR, and TCRdb kept only the in-frame ones, dropping some. The sample comprises roughly 700,000 clones, under 80% of which are singletons, and 1.7% rests with the top ten. Sequenced sample: memory CD4+ T cells sorted from blood. Sample subset: CD45RA-negative fraction. The receptor comes from a young woman in good health.

CDR3 sequence reads: CASTYTYNTEAFF. Written as DNA, the CDR3 is TGTGCCAGCACCTACACTTATAACACTGAAGCTTTCTTT. The gene calls are TRBV6-1 and TRBJ1-1; D not certain. CDR3 length: 13 amino acids. CDR1 is MNHNS and CDR2 is SASEGT in the germline V gene. Trimming removed 7 bases from V and 2 bases from J, with 11 bases in between.